The table lists the clone carrying this TCR beta chain with a few counts. The CDR3 has 12 amino acids. Germline CDR1 and CDR2: ENHRY and SYGVKD. The V and J ends lost 4 bases and 5 bases respectively, with 6 bases between them. RNA transcripts were the template, and TCR beta CDR3 regions were amplified from them. The library came from an HTBI-primed first-round RT-PCR and a second-round multiplex PCR. TCRdb itself ran the multiplex PCR reads through MiXCR, one entry per CDR3 protein. Of approximately 700,000 distinct CDR3 sequences detected, over 40% appear once; the ten largest clones hold over 2.5%. These data belong to a study of Graves' ophthalmopathy and Graves' hyperthyroidism. Study-level information: Sampling took place at initial diagnosis, with peripheral blood obtained before any treatment.

The rearrangement links TRBV10-3 to TRBJ2-1; D remains ambiguous. This clonotype was obtained from an adult man with Graves' ophthalmopathy. The sample taken for sequencing was peripheral blood. DNA of the CDR3: TGTGCCATCAGTGTTGTGAACAATGAGCAGTTCTTC. This translates into CAISVVNNEQFF.